A single sample gave rise to the 25 T cell receptor beta chains below, sequenced in a study of T cells in narcolepsy. Sequencing used immunoSEQ multiplex PCR; TCRdb keeps in-frame clones, though not all of them. The sample has approximately 35,000 clones, approximately 80% seen once. Sequencing was done on a sample of memory (CD45RA-) CD4+ T cells from blood. Source of these receptors: a human donor in good health.

The chain uses TRBV5-1 and TRBJ2-5; no firm D call. Trimming cost V 2 bases and J 1 base, with 0 bases left between them. The CDR3 length is 11 residues. Germline CDR1 and CDR2: SGHRS and YFSETQ. The CDR3 coding sequence is TGCGCCAGCAGCTTCCAAGAGACCCAGTACTTC. Its translation: CASSFQETQYF.

The V and J genes are TRBV7-9 and TRBJ2-3; the match to TRBD2 covers 8 bases. Losses at the gene ends were 0 bases for V and 4 bases for J; bases not matched to a gene: 3. The CDR3 loop spans 15 amino acids. Per germline, CDR1 SEHNR and CDR2 FQNEAQ (reference sequence). CDR3 coding DNA: TGTGCCAGCAGCTTAGCGGGACTAGACGCAGATACGCAGTATTTT. Translated: CASSLAGLDADTQYF.

The gene calls are TRBV28 and TRBJ2-7; D call uncertain. Trimming pared 5 bases from V and 2 bases from J, leaving 4 bases between. Germline V lookup: CDR1 MDHEN, CDR2 SYDVKM. The CDR3 is 11 amino acids. In nucleotides, the CDR3 is TGTGCCAGCAGTATGACCTACGAGCAGTACTTC. Translating gives CASSMTYEQYF.

This clone was seen only a few times. This rearrangement joins TRBV5-1 to TRBJ1-2, with unresolved D. V was trimmed by 4 bases and J by 5 bases, leaving 9 bases between them. Germline V lookup: CDR1 SGHRS, CDR2 YFSETQ. This CDR3 is 12 amino acids long. Written as DNA, the CDR3 is TGCGCCAGCAGCCCACAACAGTATGGCTACACCTTC. Translating it yields CASSPQQYGYTF.

V gene TRBV5-4 combines with J gene TRBJ2-3, with 9 bases lining up with TRBD1. CDR3 size: 16 residues. Germline lookup yields CDR1 SGHNT and CDR2 YYREEE (reference sequence). Trimming cost V 5 bases and J 0 bases; bases outside gene matches: 7. This chain's CDR3 is CASSLGTGPSTDTQYF. CDR3 sequence (DNA): TGTGCCAGCAGTCTTGGGACAGGGCCTAGCACAGATACGCAGTATTTT.

This clone was seen a handful of times. V usage is TRBV9 and J usage is TRBJ2-5; 9 bases line up with TRBD1. Germline-derived CDR1 and CDR2 are SGDLS and YYNGEE. V dropped 4 bases and J dropped 0; count of bases not matched to a gene: 7. CDR3 size: 16 residues. The CDR3 spells CASSYGTGTYQETQYF. The CDR3 nucleotides read TGTGCCAGCAGCTACGGGACAGGGACGTACCAAGAGACCCAGTACTTC.

V is TRBV7-9 and J is TRBJ2-1, with 9 bases fitting TRBD2. The trim removed 1 base at V and 2 bases at J, leaving 0 bases unmatched. CDR3 length: 15 residues. Germline V lookup: CDR1 SEHNR, CDR2 FQNEAQ (reference sequence). The CDR3 nucleotides are TGTGCCAGCAGCTTAGTAGCGGGGGCCTACAATGAGCAGTTCTTC. As protein: CASSLVAGAYNEQFF.

The J gene is TRBJ2-7, the V gene TRBV18; unclear D gene. Germline values: CDR1 KGHSH, CDR2 LQKENI. This CDR3 is 14 amino acids long. The germline V and J ends were trimmed by 3 bases and 0 bases, with 9 bases remaining between them. CDR3: CASSPDSRSYEQYF. The CDR3, as DNA: TGTGCCAGCTCACCGGATAGCCGCTCCTACGAGCAGTACTTC.

This clone showed up just once. The sample holds other DNA sequences that translate to the same CDR3. The chain is built from TRBV18 and TRBJ1-1; D is unclear. The CDR3 is 13 residues long. Per the germline V gene, CDR1 is KGHSH and CDR2 is LQKENI. The V and J ends lost 6 bases and 0 bases respectively, with 8 bases between them. The CDR3 nucleotides are TGTGCCAGCTCCCCAGATATGAACACTGAAGCTTTCTTT. Translated, it gives CASSPDMNTEAFF.

The J gene is TRBJ2-6, the V gene TRBV4-3; D is perhaps TRBD1 or TRBD2 (6 bases each). The CDR3 has 19 amino acids. Trimming took 0 bases from V and 2 from J, leaving 17 bases between them. The germline gives CDR1 LGHNA, CDR2 YSLEER. The CDR3 spells CASSQEGFVGGPGANVLTF. CDR3 nucleotide sequence: TGCGCCAGCAGCCAAGAAGGGTTTGTGGGGGGCCCTGGGGCCAACGTCCTGACTTTC.

The chain recombines TRBV7-3 with TRBJ2-1; tentatively, D is TRBD1 or TRBD2 (5 bases each). This CDR3 comprises 16 residues. Germline-derived CDR1 and CDR2 are SGHTA and FQGTGA. The germline V and J ends were trimmed by 5 bases and 0 bases, with 14 bases remaining between them. Here the CDR3 reads CASSPSGPSSYNEQFF. The CDR3 bases are TGTGCCAGCAGCCCCTCGGGACCGAGCTCCTACAATGAGCAGTTCTTC.

V usage is TRBV2 and J usage is TRBJ2-7, with D perhaps assigned TRBD1 or TRBD2 (6 bases each). V gave up 5 bases and J gave up 6 bases, with 14 bases separating them. Germline lookup yields CDR1 SNHLY and CDR2 FYNNEI. The CDR3 runs 13 residues. The CDR3 reads CASSYVGGLEQYF. The CDR3 nucleotides are TGTGCCAGCAGTTATGTTGGGGGGCTCGAGCAGTACTTC.

V and J are TRBV6-5 and TRBJ1-5; TRBD1 agrees at 8 bases. The CDR3 contains 15 residues. Per germline, CDR1 MNHEY and CDR2 SVGAGI. Germline trimming cut 5 bases from V and 6 bases from J; bases unmatched to any gene: 9. The CDR3 sequence: CASSARGQGGQPQHF. CDR3 sequence (DNA): TGTGCCAGCAGTGCCAGGGGGCAGGGGGGTCAGCCCCAGCATTTT.

The genes are TRBV4-2 and TRBJ2-7, with D perhaps matching TRBD1 or TRBD2 (5 bases each). Trimming stripped 4 bases from V and 9 bases from J, with 16 bases between. This CDR3 has 13 residues. From germline, CDR1 is LGHNA and CDR2 YNFKEQ. CDR3 DNA sequence: TGTGCCAGCAGCCCCGACGGCCGGGACGGGCAGTACTTC. This encodes CASSPDGRDGQYF.

V gene TRBV5-1 combines with J gene TRBJ2-2, with D unclear. V lost 4 bases and J 2 bases, leaving 12 bases between the germline ends. The CDR3 extends over 15 amino acids. Germline V lookup: CDR1 SGHRS, CDR2 YFSETQ. The CDR3 region is CASSLLGSNTGELFF. The DNA of the CDR3 is TGCGCCAGCAGCCTACTGGGCTCTAACACCGGGGAGCTGTTTTTT.

This clone is a singleton in its sample. The rearrangement uses TRBV6-1 and TRBJ2-5, with TRBD2 matching over 9 bases. Trimming at V came to 5 bases and at J to 7 bases, leaving 11 bases not matched to a gene. The CDR3 sequence is 15 residues long. Germline CDR1 reads MNHNS; CDR2 reads SASEGT. In DNA form, the CDR3 reads TGTGCCAGCAGTCTTGGGGGACTAGCTCGGGGGACCCAGTACTTC. It yields the protein CASSLGGLARGTQYF.

The rearrangement uses TRBV4-3 and TRBJ2-3; TRBD2 matches 8 bases. The CDR3 runs 16 residues. The ends lost 2 bases at V and 1 base at J; junction bases unmatched: 5. Germline CDR1 is LGHNA and CDR2 is YSLEER. The CDR3 region is CASSQRLTSGTDTQYF. CDR3 bases: TGCGCCAGCAGCCAAAGATTGACTAGCGGCACAGATACGCAGTATTTT.

The sample holds a few counts of this clone. V and J are TRBV7-2 and TRBJ2-1; 8 nucleotides line up with TRBD2. Losses at the gene ends were 4 bases for V and 6 bases for J; bases not matched to a gene: 8. This CDR3 spans 15 amino acids. The germline V gene has CDR1 SGHTA and CDR2 FQGNSA. The CDR3 sequence is CASSSREGRSNEQFF. CDR3 coding DNA: TGTGCCAGCAGCTCTCGGGAGGGCCGTAGCAATGAGCAGTTCTTC.

The count of this clone is one. The chain links TRBV14 to TRBJ2-5; 7 nucleotides align to TRBD1. Near its end, the DNA agrees better with TRBJ2-7, so the J call may be wrong. The CDR3 has 15 residues. Looked up from germline, CDR1 is SGHDN and CDR2 is FVKESK. CDR3: CASSQDGRGWYEQYF. In DNA form, the CDR3 reads TGTGCCAGCAGCCAAGATGGCAGGGGGTGGTACGAGCAGTACTTC.

This chain uses TRBV6-4 with TRBJ2-1; TRBD2 aligns across 11 bases. The CDR3 is 16 residues long. Trimming at V came to 3 bases and at J to 6 bases, leaving 7 bases not matched to a gene. Germline CDR1 and CDR2: MRHNA and SNTAGT. The CDR3 reads CASSEIGLAGFNEQFF. CDR3 sequence (DNA): TGTGCCAGCAGTGAGATTGGACTAGCGGGTTTCAATGAGCAGTTCTTC.

This chain connects TRBV30 to TRBJ2-7, with 10 positions matching TRBD1. With 4 bases clipped from V and 3 bases from J, the junction kept 9 bases outside the gene matches. Germline CDR1 is GTSNPN and CDR2 is SVGIG (reference sequence). The CDR3 length is 15 residues. The DNA of the CDR3 is TGTGCCTGGACCCACTCGGACAGGGGGTTCTACGAGCAGTACTTC. It codes for CAWTHSDRGFYEQYF.

This clone has only a few counts. The chain employs TRBV19 and TRBJ2-7; D perhaps matches TRBD1 (5 bases). The CDR3 covers 13 residues. Trimming cost V 4 bases and J 3 bases, with 10 bases left between them. Germline V gene data show CDR1 as LNHDA and CDR2 as SQIVND (reference sequence). CDR3 amino acids: CASSTGIGYEQYF. The CDR3 bases are TGTGCCAGTAGTACAGGGATTGGCTACGAGCAGTACTTC.

The chain carries TRBV14 and TRBJ2-1; D possibly corresponds to TRBD1 (6 bases). V lost 3 bases and J lost 12, with 15 bases in between. From germline, CDR1 is SGHDN and CDR2 FVKESK. CDR3 size: 13 residues. CDR3 in DNA: TGTGCCAGCAGCCAGTCCAGGGGTGTGGGGCAGTTCTTC. Translated, it gives CASSQSRGVGQFF.

There are a few counts of this clone. The chain employs TRBV27 and TRBJ1-2, with D unresolved. This CDR3 spans 16 amino acids. Germline loops: CDR1 MNHEY, CDR2 SMNVEV (reference sequence). V dropped 0 bases and J dropped 4 bases, with 15 bases sitting between them. CDR3 DNA: TGTGCCAGCAGTTTATCCGGCAGGAGCGCTAGCTATGGCTACACCTTC. Translated, it gives CASSLSGRSASYGYTF.

The sample holds one count of this clone. The chain carries TRBV7-2 and TRBJ1-1; no firm D call. Germline CDR1 and CDR2: SGHTA and FQGNSA. The CDR3 covers 13 residues. The V end was cut by 5 bases, the J end by 1 base, with 8 bases between. The CDR3 sequence is CASSLRRNTEAFF. In DNA form, the CDR3 reads TGTGCCAGCAGCCTTAGAAGGAACACTGAAGCTTTCTTT.